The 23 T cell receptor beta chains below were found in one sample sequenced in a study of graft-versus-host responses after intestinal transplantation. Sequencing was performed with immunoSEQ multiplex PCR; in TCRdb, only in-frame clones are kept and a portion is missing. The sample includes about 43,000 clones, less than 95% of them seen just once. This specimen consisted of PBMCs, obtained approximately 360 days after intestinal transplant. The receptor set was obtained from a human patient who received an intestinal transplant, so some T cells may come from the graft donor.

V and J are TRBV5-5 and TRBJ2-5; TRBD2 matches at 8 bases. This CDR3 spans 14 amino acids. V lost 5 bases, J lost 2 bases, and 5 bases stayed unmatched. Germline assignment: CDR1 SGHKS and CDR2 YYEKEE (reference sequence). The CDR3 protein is CASRRTSLQETQYF. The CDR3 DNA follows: TGTGCCAGCAGAAGGACTAGCCTACAAGAGACCCAGTACTTC.

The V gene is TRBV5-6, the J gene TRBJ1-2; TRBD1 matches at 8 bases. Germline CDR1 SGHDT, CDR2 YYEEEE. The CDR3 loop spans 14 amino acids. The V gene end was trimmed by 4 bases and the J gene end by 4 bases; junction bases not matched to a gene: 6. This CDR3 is CASSGQGGTYGYTF. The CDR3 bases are TGTGCCAGCAGCGGACAGGGAGGCACCTATGGCTACACCTTC.

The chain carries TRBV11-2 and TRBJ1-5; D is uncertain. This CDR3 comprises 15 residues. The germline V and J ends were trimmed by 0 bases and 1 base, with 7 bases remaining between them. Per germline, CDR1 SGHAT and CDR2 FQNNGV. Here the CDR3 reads CASSLDRHSNQPQHF. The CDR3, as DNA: TGTGCCAGCAGCTTAGATCGGCACAGCAATCAGCCCCAGCATTTT.

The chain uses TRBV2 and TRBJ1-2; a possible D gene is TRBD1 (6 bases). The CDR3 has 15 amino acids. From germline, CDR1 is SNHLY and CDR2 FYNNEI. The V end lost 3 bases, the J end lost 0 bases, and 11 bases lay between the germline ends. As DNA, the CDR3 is TGTGCCAGCAGTGAGGACAGCGACGCTAACTATGGCTACACCTTC. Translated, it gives CASSEDSDANYGYTF.

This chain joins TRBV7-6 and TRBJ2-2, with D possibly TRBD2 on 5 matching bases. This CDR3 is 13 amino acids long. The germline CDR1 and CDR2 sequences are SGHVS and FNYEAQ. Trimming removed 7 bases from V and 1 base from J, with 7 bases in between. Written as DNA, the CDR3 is TGTGCCAGCACTAGCCTGAACACCGGGGAGCTGTTTTTT. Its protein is CASTSLNTGELFF.

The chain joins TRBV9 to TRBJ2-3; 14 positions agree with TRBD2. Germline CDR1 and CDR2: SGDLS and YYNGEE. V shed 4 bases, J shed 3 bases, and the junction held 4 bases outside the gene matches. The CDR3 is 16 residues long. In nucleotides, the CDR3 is TGTGCCAGCAGCACCGGGACTAGCGGGAGTACAGATACGCAGTATTTT. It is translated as CASSTGTSGSTDTQYF.

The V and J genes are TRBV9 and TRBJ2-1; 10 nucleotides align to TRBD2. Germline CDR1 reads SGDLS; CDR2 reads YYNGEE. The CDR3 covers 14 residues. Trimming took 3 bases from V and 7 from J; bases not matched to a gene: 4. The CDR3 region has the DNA TGTGCCAGCAGCGCTAGCGGGAGTGGGAATGAGCAGTTCTTC. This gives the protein CASSASGSGNEQFF.

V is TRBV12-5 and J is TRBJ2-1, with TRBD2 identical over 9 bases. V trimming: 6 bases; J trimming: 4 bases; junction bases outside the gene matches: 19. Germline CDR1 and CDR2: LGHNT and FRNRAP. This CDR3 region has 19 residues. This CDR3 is CASGRISRGGLGVYNEQFF. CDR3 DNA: TGTGCTAGTGGCAGGATCTCGCGGGGGGGCCTGGGCGTATACAATGAGCAGTTCTTC.

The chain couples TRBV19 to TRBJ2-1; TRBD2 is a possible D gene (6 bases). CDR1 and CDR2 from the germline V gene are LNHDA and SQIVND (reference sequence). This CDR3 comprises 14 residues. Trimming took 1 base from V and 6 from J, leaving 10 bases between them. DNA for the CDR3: TGTGCCAGTAGTATAGTGCCAGCGGGCAATGAGCAGTTCTTC. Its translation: CASSIVPAGNEQFF.

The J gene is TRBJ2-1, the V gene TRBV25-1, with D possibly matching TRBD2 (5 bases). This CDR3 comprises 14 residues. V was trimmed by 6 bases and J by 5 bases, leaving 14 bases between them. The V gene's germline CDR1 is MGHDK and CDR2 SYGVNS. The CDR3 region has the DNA TGTGCCAGCAGCCCGGGAAATACTAACAATGAGCAGTTCTTC. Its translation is CASSPGNTNNEQFF. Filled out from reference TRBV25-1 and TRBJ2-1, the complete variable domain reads EADIYQTPRYLVIGTGKKITLECSQTMGHDKMYWYQQDPGMELHLIHYSYGVNSTEKGDLSSESTVSRIRTEHFPLTLESARPSHTSQYLCASSPGNTNNEQFFGPGTRLTVL.

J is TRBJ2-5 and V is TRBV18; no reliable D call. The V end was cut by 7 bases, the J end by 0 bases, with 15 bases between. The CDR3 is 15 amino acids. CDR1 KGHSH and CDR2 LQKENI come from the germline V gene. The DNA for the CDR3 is TGTGCCAGCTTACGGGTGCGGCAGGACCAAGAGACCCAGTACTTC. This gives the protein CASLRVRQDQETQYF. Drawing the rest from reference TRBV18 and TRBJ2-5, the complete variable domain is NAGVMQNPRHLVRRRGQEARLRCSPMKGHSHVYWYRQLPEEGLKFMVYLQKENIIDESGMPKERFSAEFPKEGPSILRIQQVVRGDSAAYFCASLRVRQDQETQYFGPGTRLLVL.

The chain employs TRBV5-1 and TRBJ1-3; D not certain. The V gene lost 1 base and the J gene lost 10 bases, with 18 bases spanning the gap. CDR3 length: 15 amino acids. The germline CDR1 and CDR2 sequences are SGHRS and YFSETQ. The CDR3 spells CASSLLPDQGKTIYF. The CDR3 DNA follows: TGCGCCAGCAGCTTGCTCCCGGACCAAGGGAAGACCATATATTTT.

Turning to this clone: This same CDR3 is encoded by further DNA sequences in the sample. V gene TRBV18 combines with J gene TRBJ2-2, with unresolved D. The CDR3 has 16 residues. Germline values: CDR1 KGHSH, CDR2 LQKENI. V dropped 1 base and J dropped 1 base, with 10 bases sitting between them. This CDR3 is CASSPRRWGNTGELFF. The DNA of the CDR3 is TGTGCCAGCTCACCACGGCGGTGGGGGAACACCGGGGAGCTGTTTTTT.

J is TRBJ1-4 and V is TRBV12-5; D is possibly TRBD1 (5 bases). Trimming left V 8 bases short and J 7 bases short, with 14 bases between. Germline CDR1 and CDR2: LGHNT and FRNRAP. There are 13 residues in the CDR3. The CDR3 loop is CASTLWGTEKLFF. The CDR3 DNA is TGTGCTAGTACTCTTTGGGGGACTGAAAAACTGTTTTTT.

CDR3: CASSLAGPVGAFF. CDR3 sequence (DNA): TGTGCCAGCAGCTTAGCTGGGCCAGTGGGAGCTTTCTTT. V and J are TRBV7-6 and TRBJ1-1, with unresolved D. Germline V gene sequence: CDR1 SGHVS, CDR2 FNYEAQ. Trimming cost V 0 bases and J 10 bases, with 12 bases left between them. This CDR3 is 13 amino acids long.

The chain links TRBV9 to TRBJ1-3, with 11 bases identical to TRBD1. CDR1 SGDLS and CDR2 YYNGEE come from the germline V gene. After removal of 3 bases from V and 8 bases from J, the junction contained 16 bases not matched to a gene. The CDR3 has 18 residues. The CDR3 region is CASSASLGTGGIGHTIYF. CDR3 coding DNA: TGTGCCAGCAGCGCCAGCCTCGGGACAGGGGGTATAGGTCACACCATATATTTT.

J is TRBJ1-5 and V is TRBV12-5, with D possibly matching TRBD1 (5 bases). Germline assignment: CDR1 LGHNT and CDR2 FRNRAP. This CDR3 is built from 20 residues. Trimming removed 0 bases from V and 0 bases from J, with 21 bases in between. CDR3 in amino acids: CASGLVRTISGGDSNQPQHF. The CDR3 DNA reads TGTGCTAGTGGTTTGGTACGCACCATCTCCGGGGGAGATAGCAATCAGCCCCAGCATTTT.

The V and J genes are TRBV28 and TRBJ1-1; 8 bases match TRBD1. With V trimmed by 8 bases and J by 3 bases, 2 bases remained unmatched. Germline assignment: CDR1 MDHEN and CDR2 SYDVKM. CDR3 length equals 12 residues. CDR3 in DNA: TGTGCCAGCGGACAGGGTTACACTGAAGCTTTCTTT. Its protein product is CASGQGYTEAFF.

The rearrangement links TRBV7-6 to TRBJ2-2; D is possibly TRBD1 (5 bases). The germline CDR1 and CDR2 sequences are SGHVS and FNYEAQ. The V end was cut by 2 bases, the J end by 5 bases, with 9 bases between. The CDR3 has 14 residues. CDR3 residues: CASSLIRDTGELFF. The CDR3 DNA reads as TGTGCCAGCAGCTTAATCAGGGATACCGGGGAGCTGTTTTTT.

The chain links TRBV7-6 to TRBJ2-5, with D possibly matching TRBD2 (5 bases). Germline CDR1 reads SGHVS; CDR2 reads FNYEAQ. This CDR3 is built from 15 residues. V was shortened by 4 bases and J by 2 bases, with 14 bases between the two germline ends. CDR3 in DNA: TGTGCCAGCAGCTGGAAAGCGGATATACAAGAGACCCAGTACTTC. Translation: CASSWKADIQETQYF. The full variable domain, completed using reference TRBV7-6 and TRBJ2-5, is GAGVSQSPRYKVTKRGQDVALRCDPISGHVSLYWYRQALGQGPEFLTYFNYEAQQDKSGLPNDRFSAERPEGSISTLTIQRTEQRDSAMYRCASSWKADIQETQYFGPGTRLLVL.

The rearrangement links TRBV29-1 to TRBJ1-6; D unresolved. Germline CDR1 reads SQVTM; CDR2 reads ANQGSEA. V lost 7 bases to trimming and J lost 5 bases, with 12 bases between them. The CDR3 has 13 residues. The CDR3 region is CSARLGDNSPLHF. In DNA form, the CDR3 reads TGCAGCGCCCGGCTTGGGGATAATTCACCCCTCCACTTT.

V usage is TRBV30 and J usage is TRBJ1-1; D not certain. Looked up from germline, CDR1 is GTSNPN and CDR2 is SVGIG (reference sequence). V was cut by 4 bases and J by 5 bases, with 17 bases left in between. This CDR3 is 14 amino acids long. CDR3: CAWNAYYSETEAFF. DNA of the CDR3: TGTGCCTGGAACGCCTATTACAGTGAAACTGAAGCTTTCTTT. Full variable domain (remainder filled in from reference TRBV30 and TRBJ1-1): SQTIHQWPATLVQPVGSPLSLECTVEGTSNPNLYWYRQAAGRGLQLLFYSVGIGQISSEVPQNLSASRPQDRQFILSSKKLLLSDSGFYLCAWNAYYSETEAFFGQGTRLTVV.

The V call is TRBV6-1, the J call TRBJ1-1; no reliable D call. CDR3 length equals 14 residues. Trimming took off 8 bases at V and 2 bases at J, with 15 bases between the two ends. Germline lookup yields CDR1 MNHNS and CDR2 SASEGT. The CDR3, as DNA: TGTGCCAGCGGCTTCGGCACCACCAACACTGAAGCTTTCTTT. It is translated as CASGFGTTNTEAFF.